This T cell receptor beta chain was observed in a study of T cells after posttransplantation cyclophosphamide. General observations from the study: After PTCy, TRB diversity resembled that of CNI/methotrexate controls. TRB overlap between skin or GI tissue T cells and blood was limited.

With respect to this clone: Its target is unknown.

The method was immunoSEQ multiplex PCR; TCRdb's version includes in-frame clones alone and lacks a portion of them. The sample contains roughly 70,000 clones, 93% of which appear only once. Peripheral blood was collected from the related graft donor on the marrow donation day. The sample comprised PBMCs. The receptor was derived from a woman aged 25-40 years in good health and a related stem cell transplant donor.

In DNA, the CDR3 is TGCGCCAGCAGCCTCTCACTTCGTGCCGTCGCCGGAAACACCATATATTTT. This codes for CASSLSLRAVAGNTIYF. The J gene is TRBJ1-3, the V gene TRBV23-1; D uncertain. TRBV23-1 is an ORF for which the function is uncertain. Between the trimmed V and J ends, which lost 6 bases and 4 bases, there was a span of 22 bases. The CDR3 is 17 residues long.